This entry describes one TCR beta chain. From RNA transcripts, TCR beta CDR3 regions were amplified. Carried out on the TCR CDR3, a first-round RT-PCR used the HTBI primer set. Each CDR3 protein is one row after TCRdb ran MiXCR on the multiplex PCR reads. The sample shows 300,000 to 350,000 distinct CDR3 sequences, 16% of them seen only once. The data originate from a study of T cells in Graves' hyperthyroidism and ophthalmopathy. The junction had 13 bases not matched to a gene; V was cut back by 3 bases and J by 13 bases. The CDR3 totals 14 residues. Germline values: CDR1 GTSNPN, CDR2 SVGIG (reference sequence).

This receptor was identified in a man aged 25 to 45 with Graves' hyperthyroidism. The chain joins TRBV30 to TRBJ2-3, with 10 positions matching TRBD1. Sequencing was carried out using blood. CDR3 nucleotides: TGTGCCTGGAGCGGAGGGACAGGGGCCGGCCGGGAGTATTTT. Translation gives CAWSGGTGAGREYF.